Listed below are T cell receptor beta chains from one sample, sequenced in a study of regulatory T cells in long-lasting Graves disease. From the multiplex PCR reads, TCRdb called clonotypes with MiXCR, one entry per CDR3 protein. This sample yields approximately 500,000 distinct CDR3 sequences, of which roughly 21% are seen a single time; about 6.6% belongs to the top ten. Source: peripheral blood mononuclear cells (PBMCs), taken when the disease was refractory, from a patient treated with antithyroid drugs. The receptors stem from a female donor with Graves disease. The CDR3 runs from the conserved cysteine through the conserved F or W. A D gene is named only where the DNA matches it firmly. Not every row has a clone size; where given, it reads once, few, many or a size class.

>TRBJ1-2|TRBV12-5|.|many
CASGSLQGYGYTF
TGTGCTAGTGGTTCGCTACAGGGCTATGGCTACACCTTC
>TRBJ2-7|TRBV12-3/TRBV12-4|.|few
CASSRDPYEQYF
TGTGCCAGCAGCAGGGACCCCTACGAGCAGTACTTC
>TRBJ2-7|TRBV28|.|.
CASSLWEEALTYEQYF
TGTGCCAGCAGTTTATGGGAGGAGGCCCTCACCTACGAGCAGTACTTC
>TRBJ2-3|TRBV11-1|.|.
CASGRDRTDTQYF
TGTGCCAGCGGAAGGGACCGCACAGATACGCAGTATTTT
>TRBJ2-7|TRBV11-2|.|few
CASSPPPDAYEQYF
TGTGCCAGCAGCCCCCCTCCGGACGCCTACGAGCAGTACTTC
>TRBJ1-6|TRBV2|.|many
CASRAMNSPLHF
TGTGCCAGCAGGGCAATGAATTCACCCCTCCACTTT
>TRBJ2-7|TRBV20-1|.|few
CSASWGSEEQYF
TGCAGTGCTAGCTGGGGTTCGGAGGAGCAGTACTTC
>TRBJ2-7|TRBV7-9|.|many
CASRPSSTSYEQYF
TGTGCCAGCAGACCCTCGTCTACCTCCTACGAGCAGTACTTC
>TRBJ1-4|TRBV4-2|TRBD1|.
CASSQGPGQGGEKLFF
TGTGCCAGCAGCCAAGGTCCGGGACAGGGTGGGGAAAAACTGTTTTTT
>TRBJ2-7|TRBV28|TRBD1|many
CASTGSDRLYEQYF
TGTGCCAGCACTGGGTCGGACAGGCTTTACGAGCAGTACTTC
>TRBJ1-5|TRBV6-2/TRBV6-3|.|few
CASSYHGRDNQPQHF
TGTGCCAGCAGTTACCACGGACGGGACAATCAGCCCCAGCATTTT
>TRBJ2-7|TRBV29-1|.|.
CSVEVWNSYEQYF
TGCAGCGTTGAAGTTTGGAACTCCTACGAGCAGTACTTC
>TRBJ1-5|TRBV10-3|.|.
CAISSTIGQPQHF
TGTGCCATCAGTTCGACAATTGGCCAGCCCCAGCATTTT
>TRBJ1-5|TRBV6-1|.|once
CASSLSDIRGQPQHF
TGTGCCAGCAGTCTATCCGACATCCGCGGCCAGCCCCAGCATTTT
>TRBJ2-5|TRBV6-1|.|.
CASNLGTSSGTQYF
TGTGCCAGCAATCTTGGGACATCCAGCGGGACCCAGTACTTC
>TRBJ2-2|TRBV9|.|.
CASSVGLVGELFF
TGTGCCAGCAGCGTAGGCCTAGTCGGGGAGCTGTTTTTT
>TRBJ1-1|TRBV6-2/TRBV6-3|.|.
CASSYSRDMNTEAFF
TGTGCCAGCAGTTACTCGAGGGATATGAACACTGAAGCTTTCTTT
>TRBJ2-5|TRBV3-1|.|many
CASSQDQETQYF
TGTGCCAGCAGCCAGGACCAAGAGACCCAGTACTTC
>TRBJ1-5|TRBV28|.|few
CASRDLYAGDLSNQPQHF
TGTGCCAGCAGGGACCTGTACGCAGGGGATTTAAGCAATCAGCCCCAGCATTTT
>TRBJ2-2|TRBV12-3/TRBV12-4|.|many
CASSFPQGELFF
TGTGCCAGCAGTTTCCCGCAAGGGGAGCTGTTTTTT
>TRBJ1-4|TRBV6-1|.|few
CASSRQSRATNEKLFF
TGTGCCAGCAGCAGACAGAGTCGGGCAACTAATGAAAAACTGTTTTTT
>TRBJ1-1|TRBV27|.|many
CASINWGNTEAFF
TGTGCCAGCATTAACTGGGGGAACACTGAAGCTTTCTTT
>TRBJ2-1|TRBV27|.|.
CASSLYPKQFF
TGTGCCAGCAGTTTGTACCCCAAGCAGTTCTTC
>TRBJ2-7|TRBV19|TRBD1|.
CASSDRARGEQYF
TGTGCCAGTAGCGACAGGGCCCGGGGTGAGCAGTACTTC
>TRBJ2-7|TRBV7-8|TRBD2|once
CASGKAGESYEQYF
TGTGCCAGCGGAAAAGCGGGGGAGTCCTACGAGCAGTACTTC
>TRBJ2-2|TRBV5-1|TRBD2|.
CASSFSTGGPTANTGELFF
TGCGCCAGCAGCTTCTCTACGGGAGGGCCAACGGCGAACACCGGGGAGCTGTTTTTT
>TRBJ2-7|TRBV6-2/TRBV6-3|.|few
CASTSRRDGSYEQYF
TGTGCCAGCACCTCTCGACGGGACGGATCCTACGAGCAGTACTTC
>TRBJ1-2|TRBV3-1|.|few
CASSQDHTGTYGYTF
TGTGCCAGCAGCCAAGATCACACAGGGACCTATGGCTACACCTTC